The next 25 T cell receptor beta chains were all read from a single sample in a study of long-term antiretroviral therapy in people with HIV. Running of the v3.0 immunoSEQ assay took place at survey level. Method: immunoSEQ multiplex PCR; TCRdb's copy keeps in-frame clones and lacks some. The sample holds 7,700 or so clones, over 70% seen once. Material: unsorted PBMCs, obtained 2.6 years before starting antiretroviral therapy. The receptor source for this set is a middle-aged man with HIV.

The CDR3 loop is CASSFTGTSPSNTQYF. In DNA form, the CDR3 reads TGCGCCAGCAGCTTCACCGGGACTAGCCCCTCAAATACGCAGTATTTT. The chain recombines TRBV5-1 with TRBJ2-3, with TRBD2 matching 9 bases. This CDR3 region has 16 residues. The V and J ends lost 2 bases and 7 bases, in that order; junction bases with no gene match: 11. CDR1 and CDR2 (germline): SGHRS, YFSETQ.

In this sample, this clone turned up a few times. This chain uses TRBV6-4 with TRBJ2-7; 8 nucleotides agree with TRBD2. The trim removed 2 bases at V and 3 bases at J, leaving 9 bases unmatched. Per germline, CDR1 MRHNA and CDR2 SNTAGT. The CDR3 length is 16 residues. Here the CDR3 reads CASSDPGVAGNYEQYF. CDR3 sequence (DNA): TGTGCCAGCAGTGACCCCGGGGTAGCGGGGAACTACGAGCAGTACTTC.

A few counts support this clone. This chain joins TRBV7-9 and TRBJ1-6; 9 nucleotides agree with TRBD1. CDR3 size: 17 residues. Germline trimming cut 1 base from V and 6 bases from J; bases unmatched to any gene: 7. Germline V gene lookup returns CDR1 SEHNR and CDR2 FQNEAQ (reference sequence). As DNA, the CDR3 is TGTGCCAGCAGCTTAGGGACAGGGGATATCCGTAATTCACCCCTCCACTTT. Translated, it gives CASSLGTGDIRNSPLHF.

The chain recombines TRBV10-3 with TRBJ1-1; tentatively, D is TRBD1 (5 bases). CDR3 size: 15 residues. V was trimmed by 2 bases and J by 3 bases, leaving 13 bases between them. Per the germline V gene, CDR1 is ENHRY and CDR2 is SYGVKD. The DNA of the CDR3 is TGTGCCATCAGTGAGCTGGGGATAGGGGACACTGAAGCTTTCTTT. Amino acid sequence: CAISELGIGDTEAFF.

This chain joins TRBV14 and TRBJ2-3, with D perhaps matching TRBD2 (5 bases). CDR1 is SGHDN, CDR2 FVKESK, per germline. The V end was cut by 5 bases, the J end by 2 bases, with 11 bases between. The CDR3 runs 14 residues. Here the CDR3 reads CASSRLIYTDTQYF. The CDR3 bases are TGTGCCAGCAGCAGACTAATTTACACAGATACGCAGTATTTT.

This chain links TRBV5-1 with TRBJ1-4, with TRBD1 as a possible D gene (5 bases). The CDR3 runs 14 residues. Germline lookup yields CDR1 SGHRS and CDR2 YFSETQ. V was pared by 2 bases and J by 4 bases, with 9 bases between. The CDR3 sequence is CASSLGQGNEKLFF. The DNA for the CDR3 is TGCGCCAGCAGCTTAGGGCAGGGTAATGAAAAACTGTTTTTT. Filled out from reference TRBV5-1 and TRBJ1-4, the complete variable domain reads KAGVTQTPRYLIKTRGQQVTLSCSPISGHRSVSWYQQTPGQGLQFLFEYFSETQRNKGNFPGRFSGRQFSNSRSEMNVSTLELGDSALYLCASSLGQGNEKLFFGSGTQLSVL.

The gene calls are TRBV21-1 and TRBJ1-5. TRBV21-1 corresponds to a pseudogene. The CDR3 loop spans 17 amino acids. CDR3 in amino acids: CASSKDERFYSNQPQHF. The CDR3 nucleotides are TGTGCCAGCAGCAAAGACGAGAGGTTTTATAGCAATCAGCCCCAGCATTTT.

The chain recombines TRBV10-3 with TRBJ1-5; D is unclear. Germline V lookup: CDR1 ENHRY, CDR2 SYGVKD. Trimming removed 0 bases at V and 7 bases at J, with 4 bases between. This CDR3 comprises 12 residues. The CDR3 DNA sequence: TGTGCCATCAGTGAGTCGATACAGCCCCAGCATTTT. It translates to CAISESIQPQHF.

Only one count was recorded for this clone. V usage is TRBV28 and J usage is TRBJ2-7, with D maybe TRBD2 (6 bases). Germline V gene lookup returns CDR1 MDHEN and CDR2 SYDVKM. Trimming removed 4 bases at V and 7 bases at J, with 17 bases between. The length of the CDR3 is 14 residues. CDR3 protein: CASSSPSTRREQYF. The DNA of the CDR3 is TGTGCCAGCAGTTCTCCCTCGACTAGGAGGGAGCAGTACTTC.

This chain joins TRBV19 and TRBJ1-4; D is undetermined. V lost 5 bases and J 0 bases, leaving 7 bases between the germline ends. The germline V gene encodes CDR1 LNHDA and CDR2 SQIVND (reference sequence). The CDR3 covers 14 residues. This CDR3 is CASSLWSTNEKLFF. The CDR3, as DNA: TGTGCCAGTAGTCTGTGGTCAACTAATGAAAAACTGTTTTTT.

The chain carries TRBV5-1 and TRBJ1-6; maybe TRBD1 (6 bases). Germline loops: CDR1 SGHRS, CDR2 YFSETQ. The CDR3 is made up of 17 amino acids. The V end was cut by 0 bases, the J end by 10 bases, with 20 bases between. CDR3 DNA sequence: TGCGCCAGCAGCTTGGAATCAGGGGTAAAGCCGGGGTCACCCCTCCACTTT. Its protein product is CASSLESGVKPGSPLHF.

This clone was seen a handful of times. The chain uses TRBV9 and TRBJ2-7, with 16 bases that match TRBD2. CDR1 and CDR2 (germline): SGDLS, YYNGEE. Unmatched junction bases numbered 6, after V lost 4 bases and J lost 2 bases. There are 17 residues in the CDR3. The CDR3 DNA reads as TGTGCCAGCAGCCACGGGACTAGCGGGGGGGGAGCCTACGAGCAGTACTTC. Protein: CASSHGTSGGGAYEQYF.

This chain's CDR3 is CASSLPGGREQYF. The CDR3 nucleotides are TGTGCCAGCAGCCTTCCCGGGGGACGGGAGCAGTACTTC. The genes are TRBV5-6 and TRBJ2-7; tentative D call: TRBD2 (6 bases). Looked up from germline, CDR1 is SGHDT and CDR2 is YYEEEE. The CDR3 runs to 13 residues. Between the trimmed V and J ends, which lost 4 bases and 7 bases, there was a span of 15 bases.

The gene calls are TRBV5-8 and TRBJ1-1; D uncertain. The germline V gene has CDR1 SGHTS and CDR2 YDEGEE. The V end was cut by 2 bases, the J end by 0 bases, with 17 bases between. The CDR3 contains 17 residues. CDR3 loop: CASSFLYPVMVNTEAFF. The CDR3 coding sequence is TGTGCCAGCAGCTTTTTGTACCCGGTAATGGTGAACACTGAAGCTTTCTTT.

This clone has more than one count but fewer than ten. This chain links TRBV19 with TRBJ1-2, with 9 bases fitting TRBD1. From germline, CDR1 is LNHDA and CDR2 SQIVND (reference sequence). V lost 5 bases to trimming and J lost 8 bases; unmatched junction nucleotides: 12. CDR3 length equals 15 residues. The CDR3 region is CASSPGPGQGRGYTF. CDR3 DNA sequence: TGTGCCAGTAGTCCGGGCCCGGGACAGGGAAGGGGCTACACCTTC.

V gene TRBV28 combines with J gene TRBJ2-2, with 9 bases fitting TRBD1. CDR3 length: 16 amino acids. The trim removed 6 bases at V and 2 bases at J, leaving 7 bases unmatched. Germline lookup yields CDR1 MDHEN and CDR2 SYDVKM. In nucleotides, the CDR3 is TGTGCCAGCAGCTTAGGGGACAGGGTAAACACCGGGGAGCTGTTTTTT. This sequence encodes CASSLGDRVNTGELFF.

The rearrangement links TRBV5-1 to TRBJ1-2; 7 bases line up with TRBD1. This CDR3 spans 15 amino acids. The germline CDR1 and CDR2 sequences are SGHRS and YFSETQ. V lost 0 bases and J lost 3; bases outside the gene matches: 5. CDR3 loop: CASSLVRGRDYGYTF. CDR3 nucleotides: TGCGCCAGCAGCTTGGTGAGGGGGCGCGACTATGGCTACACCTTC. Full variable domain (remainder filled in from reference TRBV5-1 and TRBJ1-2): KAGVTQTPRYLIKTRGQQVTLSCSPISGHRSVSWYQQTPGQGLQFLFEYFSETQRNKGNFPGRFSGRQFSNSRSEMNVSTLELGDSALYLCASSLVRGRDYGYTFGSGTRLTVV.

V usage is TRBV11-2 and J usage is TRBJ1-2; D not resolved. Germline loops: CDR1 SGHAT, CDR2 FQNNGV. This CDR3 is built from 15 residues. V was cut by 5 bases and J by 6 bases, with 19 bases left in between. CDR3 nucleotide sequence: TGTGCCAGCAGCGCCGACGGACTCCGGGATGATGGCTACACCTTC. Its protein is CASSADGLRDDGYTF.

Judged by abundance, this clone is medium-sized. The chain uses TRBV29-1 and TRBJ2-7; D call uncertain. CDR3 size: 14 residues. V shed 0 bases and J shed 2 bases, with 11 bases lying between them. The germline V gene encodes CDR1 SQVTM and CDR2 ANQGSEA. CDR3 sequence reads: CSVEEGNPPYEQYF. The CDR3 DNA is TGCAGCGTTGAAGAAGGGAATCCTCCCTACGAGCAGTACTTC.

This chain connects TRBV6-5 to TRBJ1-2; tentatively, D is TRBD1 (6 bases). Germline V lookup: CDR1 MNHEY, CDR2 SVGAGI. V was trimmed by 6 bases and J by 5 bases, leaving 19 bases between them. There are 15 residues in the CDR3. CDR3 DNA: TGTGCCAGCAGATATCTAGGGGGGGAATTTTATGGCTACACCTTC. Translation gives CASRYLGGEFYGYTF.

The chain combines TRBV7-6 with TRBJ2-1; possibly TRBD1 for D (5 bases). The germline CDR1 and CDR2 sequences are SGHVS and FNYEAQ. Trimming cost V 5 bases and J 0 bases, with 14 bases left between them. CDR3 length: 16 residues. The CDR3 reads CASSPETASSYNEQFF. DNA for the CDR3: TGTGCCAGCAGCCCCGAGACAGCCAGCTCCTACAATGAGCAGTTCTTC.

The chain combines TRBV28 with TRBJ2-3, with 8 bases aligning to TRBD1. The CDR3 spans 14 residues. Germline values: CDR1 MDHEN, CDR2 SYDVKM. Trimming at V came to 8 bases and at J to 1 base, leaving 5 bases not matched to a gene. CDR3 protein: CASDRGGGTDTQYF. CDR3 bases: TGTGCCAGCGACAGGGGAGGTGGCACAGATACGCAGTATTTT.

The chain uses TRBV30 and TRBJ2-6, with D unclear. The CDR3 covers 15 residues. Looked up from germline, CDR1 is GTSNPN and CDR2 is SVGIG (reference sequence). The ends were cut back, 0 bases at V and 0 bases at J, with 6 bases in the middle. The CDR3 region is CAWSVRGSGANVLTF. The CDR3, as DNA: TGTGCCTGGAGTGTACGAGGCTCTGGGGCCAACGTCCTGACTTTC.

The J gene is TRBJ2-7, the V gene TRBV10-2, with 16 bases aligning to TRBD2. J gave up 2 bases and V 4 bases, and 2 bases lay outside the gene matches. This CDR3 region has 16 residues. The germline gives CDR1 WSHSY, CDR2 SAAADI. The DNA of the CDR3 is TGCGCCAGCAGTGCGGGGACTAGCGGGGGGGCCTACGAGCAGTACTTC. This codes for CASSAGTSGGAYEQYF.

To note about this clone: In the same sample, other DNA sequences code for this CDR3. V usage is TRBV6-6 and J usage is TRBJ1-5; D may be TRBD1 (6 bases). Trimming took off 2 bases at V and 2 bases at J, with 7 bases between the two ends. This CDR3 comprises 14 residues. Germline V gene sequence: CDR1 MNHNY, CDR2 SVGAGI (reference sequence). The CDR3 is CASSYPGGNQPQHF. The DNA for the CDR3 is TGTGCCAGCAGTTACCCAGGGGGCAATCAGCCCCAGCATTTT.